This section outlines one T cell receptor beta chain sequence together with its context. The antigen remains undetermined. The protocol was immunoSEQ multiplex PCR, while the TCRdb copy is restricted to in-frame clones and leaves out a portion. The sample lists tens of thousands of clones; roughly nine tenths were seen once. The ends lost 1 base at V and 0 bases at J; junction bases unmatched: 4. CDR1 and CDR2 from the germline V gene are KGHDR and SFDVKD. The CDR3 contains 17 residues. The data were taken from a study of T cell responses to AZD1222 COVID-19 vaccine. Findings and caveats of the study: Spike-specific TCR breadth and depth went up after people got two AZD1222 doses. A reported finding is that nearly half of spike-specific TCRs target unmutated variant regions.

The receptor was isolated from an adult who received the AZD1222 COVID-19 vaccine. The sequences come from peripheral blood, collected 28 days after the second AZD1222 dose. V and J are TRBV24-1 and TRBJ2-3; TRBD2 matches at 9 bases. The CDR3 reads CATSDLSLAGSTDTQYF. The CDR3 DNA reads TGTGCCACCAGTGATTTATCCCTAGCGGGGAGCACAGATACGCAGTATTTT.